Listed below are T cell receptor beta chains from one sample, sequenced in a study of blood T cells in healthy people across ages. One entry per CDR3 protein results from TCRdb running MiXCR on the 5' RACE reads. The sample lists about 400,000 distinct CDR3 sequences, about half occurring once. Sequenced sample: blood. The receptors here all came from a man in his fifties or sixties in good health. The CDR3 runs from the conserved cysteine through the conserved F or W. A D gene is named only where the DNA matches it firmly. Size values are once, few and many counts, or a class for expanded clones, and some rows have none.

clone_size: .
d_call: .
j_call: TRBJ2-1
v_call: TRBV27
cdr3_nt: TGTGCCAGCAGTTTATCCCCAGGCATAAGTGGAATTGAGCAGTTCTTC
cdr3_aa: CASSLSPGISGIEQFF

clone_size: .
d_call: .
j_call: TRBJ2-3
v_call: TRBV11-3
cdr3_nt: TGTGCCAGCAGCTTAGGTGCGGGGAATACGCAGTATTTT
cdr3_aa: CASSLGAGNTQYF

clone_size: .
d_call: TRBD2
j_call: TRBJ2-3
v_call: TRBV7-2
cdr3_nt: TGTGCCAGCAGCCCTTTGACTAGCGGATACACAGATACGCAGTATTTT
cdr3_aa: CASSPLTSGYTDTQYF

clone_size: .
d_call: .
j_call: TRBJ2-1
v_call: TRBV7-9
cdr3_nt: TGTGCCAGCAGCCCCGAGAAGGTAGCAGCATTGGGTGAGCAGTTCTTC
cdr3_aa: CASSPEKVAALGEQFF

clone_size: few
d_call: .
j_call: TRBJ2-5
v_call: TRBV20-1
cdr3_nt: TGCAGTGCTTACCCTAAGGGACGGCACCAAGAGACCCAGTACTTC
cdr3_aa: CSAYPKGRHQETQYF

clone_size: .
d_call: TRBD2
j_call: TRBJ2-3
v_call: TRBV25-1
cdr3_nt: TGTGCCAGCAGCGACGCCAGACGACTAGCGGGGGTCGATACGCAGTATTTT
cdr3_aa: CASSDARRLAGVDTQYF

clone_size: .
d_call: TRBD2
j_call: TRBJ2-1
v_call: TRBV12-3/TRBV12-4
cdr3_nt: TGTGCCAGCAGCCCAGTTAGCGGGTCTGTCAATGAGCAGTTCTTC
cdr3_aa: CASSPVSGSVNEQFF

clone_size: many
d_call: .
j_call: TRBJ2-7
v_call: TRBV4-1
cdr3_nt: TGCGCCAGCAGCCAATTGCCACGGCAGGAGCAGTACTTC
cdr3_aa: CASSQLPRQEQYF

clone_size: .
d_call: .
j_call: TRBJ1-1
v_call: TRBV14
cdr3_nt: TGTGCCAGCAGCCAACTGAAGGGCACTGAAGCTTTCTTT
cdr3_aa: CASSQLKGTEAFF

clone_size: few
d_call: TRBD1
j_call: TRBJ2-5
v_call: TRBV12-3/TRBV12-4
cdr3_nt: TGTGCCAGCGGGACAGGGGCGTTTCAAGAGACCCAGTACTTC
cdr3_aa: CASGTGAFQETQYF